The clone carrying this T cell receptor beta chain was counted a few times. Its antigen is as yet unknown. Trimming cost V 0 bases and J 4 bases, with 13 bases left between them. This CDR3 region has 16 residues. The germline gives CDR1 LGHNA, CDR2 YSLEER. Researchers prepared the TCRbeta library using unique molecular identifiers, the study reports. MiXCR, applied by TCRdb to the PCR reads, yields one record per CDR3 protein. The table has around 300,000 distinct CDR3 sequences, roughly 7.8% seen once. These data are taken from a study of T-cell reconstitution after alpha-beta-depleted transplantation in children. Study-wide findings and caveats: Some patients showed high day-60 TCRbeta diversity, which derived from surviving recipient T cells and thymic progenitors. A year post-transplant, T-cell counts and diversity derived mostly from newly produced T cells.

The chain links TRBV4-3 to TRBJ2-1; maybe TRBD1 (6 bases). Sequencing used peripheral blood, obtained 360 days after TCRalphabeta/CD19-depleted stem cell transplant. The TCR was taken from a female patient aged 2-9 years who had a stem cell transplant for Fanconi anemia, so the T cells may come from the graft donor. CDR3 residues: CASSQDSWTEYNEQFF. The CDR3 region has the DNA TGCGCCAGCAGCCAAGACTCCTGGACAGAATACAATGAGCAGTTCTTC.